This T cell receptor (beta chain) was obtained from a study of blood T cell repertoires in COVID-19. Study details: Both acute and convalescent COVID-19 samples were obtained from the United States, Italy and Spain. PBMCs, B-cell-depleted T cells, or T cells provided the cDNA or gDNA that made up the material.

Germline CDR1 is SGHKS and CDR2 is YYEKEE (reference sequence). The V gene lost 4 bases and the J gene lost 9 bases, with 14 bases spanning the gap. The CDR3 consists of 14 residues. A few counts support this clone. Authors' analysis steps: Estimation of nucleated cell counts was performed using reference gene primer amplification. Profiled with immunoSEQ multiplex PCR; TCRdb holds only in-frame clones, not every one. V, J and clone size were drawn from that table, and D and trimming were deduced from the DNA. This table holds about 73,000 clones, over 80% found once. The TCR comes from a man aged 80 or over with active or convalescent COVID-19. Specimen: peripheral blood. This rearrangement joins TRBV5-5 to TRBJ1-6; maybe TRBD1 (6 bases). CDR3 sequence: CASSINRAGSPLHF. The CDR3 DNA sequence: TGTGCCAGCAGCATAAACAGGGCGGGTTCACCCCTCCACTTT.